This T cell receptor (beta chain) was sequenced during a study of vaccination and CD4 T cells after COVID-19. Study background: Overlapping spike pools from SARS-CoV-2 and HCoV-NL63, HCoV-OC43 and HCoV-229E served as culture stimuli. Findings and caveats of the study: Relatively few convalescent patients were studied, without early post-infection timepoints.

With the Oncomine TCR Beta short-read assay, DNA from cultured CD4+ T cells was sequenced. TCRdb used MiXCR to reprocess the PCR reads, holding one entry per CDR3 protein. The sample includes about 14,000 distinct CDR3 sequences, 55% to 70% of them seen just once. Comment on this clonotype: Its antigen is unknown.

The CDR3 is 12 residues long. CDR1 is SNHLY, CDR2 FYNNEI, per germline. Deletions cut 8 bases from V and 0 bases from J, with 7 bases between. Treatment indicated: 10-day PBMC culture with coronavirus spike peptide pools or control peptides (ViraFEST assay). This clonotype was obtained from a human donor who had recovered from COVID-19. This sequence joins TRBV2 and TRBJ1-2; D is ambiguous. Sequenced input: CD4+ T cells from blood, cultured in vitro. CDR3 bases: TGTGCCAGCGGTGGATCTAACTATGGCTACACCTTC. It is translated as CASGGSNYGYTF.